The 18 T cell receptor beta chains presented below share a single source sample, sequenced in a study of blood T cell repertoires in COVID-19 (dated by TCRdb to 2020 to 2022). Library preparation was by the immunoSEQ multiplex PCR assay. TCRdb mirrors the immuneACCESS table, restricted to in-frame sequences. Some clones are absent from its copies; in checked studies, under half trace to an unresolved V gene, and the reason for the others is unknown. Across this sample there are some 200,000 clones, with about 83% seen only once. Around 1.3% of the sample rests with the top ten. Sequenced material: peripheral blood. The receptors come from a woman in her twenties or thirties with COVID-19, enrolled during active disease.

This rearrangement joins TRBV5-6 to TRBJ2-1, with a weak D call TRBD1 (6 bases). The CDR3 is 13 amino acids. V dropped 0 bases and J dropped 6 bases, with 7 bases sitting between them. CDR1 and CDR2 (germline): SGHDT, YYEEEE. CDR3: CASSLVRGNEQFF. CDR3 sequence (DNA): TGTGCCAGCAGCTTGGTCAGGGGCAATGAGCAGTTCTTC.

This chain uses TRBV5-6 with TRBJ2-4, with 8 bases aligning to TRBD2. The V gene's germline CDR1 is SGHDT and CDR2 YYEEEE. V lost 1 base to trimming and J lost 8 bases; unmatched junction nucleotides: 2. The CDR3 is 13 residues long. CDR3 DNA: TGTGCCAGCAGCTTGAGCGGGAGTTACATTCAGTACTTC. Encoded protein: CASSLSGSYIQYF.

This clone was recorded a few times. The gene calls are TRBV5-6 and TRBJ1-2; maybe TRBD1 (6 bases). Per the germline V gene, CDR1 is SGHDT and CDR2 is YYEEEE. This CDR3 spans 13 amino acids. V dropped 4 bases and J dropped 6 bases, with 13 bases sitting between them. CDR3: CASSTTGKNGYTF. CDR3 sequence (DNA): TGTGCCAGCAGCACTACAGGGAAGAATGGCTACACCTTC.

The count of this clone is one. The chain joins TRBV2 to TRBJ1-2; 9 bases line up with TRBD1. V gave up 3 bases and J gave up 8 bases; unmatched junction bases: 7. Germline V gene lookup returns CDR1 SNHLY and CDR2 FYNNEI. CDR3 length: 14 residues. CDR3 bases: TGTGCCAGCAGTGATGAGGGACAGGGAGTAGGCTACACCTTC. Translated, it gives CASSDEGQGVGYTF.

The CDR3 nucleotides are TGTGCCACCCTCGGGATGGGAACTAGCACAGATACGCAGTATTTT. Its protein is CATLGMGTSTDTQYF. The chain couples TRBV5-6 to TRBJ2-3; D possibly corresponds to TRBD2 (5 bases). The V gene lost 9 bases and the J gene lost 0 bases, with 17 bases spanning the gap. CDR1 SGHDT and CDR2 YYEEEE come from the germline V gene. The CDR3 is made up of 15 amino acids.

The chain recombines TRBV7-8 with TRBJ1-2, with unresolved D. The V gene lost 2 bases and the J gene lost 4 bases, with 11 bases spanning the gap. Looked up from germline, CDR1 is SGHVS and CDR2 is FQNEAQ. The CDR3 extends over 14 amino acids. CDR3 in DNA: TGTGCCAGCAGCTTAAATCAGGAACTCTATGGCTACACCTTC. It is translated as CASSLNQELYGYTF. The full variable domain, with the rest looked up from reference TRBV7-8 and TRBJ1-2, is GAGVSQSPRYKVAKRGQDVALRCDPISGHVSLFWYQQALGQGPEFLTYFQNEAQLDKSGLPSDRFFAERPEGSVSTLKIQRTQQEDSAVYLCASSLNQELYGYTFGSGTRLTVV.

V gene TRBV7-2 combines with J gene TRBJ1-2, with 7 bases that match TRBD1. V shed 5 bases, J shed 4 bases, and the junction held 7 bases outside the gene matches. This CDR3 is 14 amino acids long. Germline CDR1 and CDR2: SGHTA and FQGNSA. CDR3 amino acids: CASSTQQGSYGYTF. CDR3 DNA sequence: TGTGCCAGCAGCACGCAACAGGGGAGCTATGGCTACACCTTC.

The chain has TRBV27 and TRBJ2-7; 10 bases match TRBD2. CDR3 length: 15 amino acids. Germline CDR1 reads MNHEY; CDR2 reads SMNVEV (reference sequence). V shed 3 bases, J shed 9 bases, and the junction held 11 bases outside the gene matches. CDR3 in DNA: TGTGCCAGCAGTTTCAAAGCGGGAGGGCCTGCGGTGCAGTACTTC. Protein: CASSFKAGGPAVQYF.

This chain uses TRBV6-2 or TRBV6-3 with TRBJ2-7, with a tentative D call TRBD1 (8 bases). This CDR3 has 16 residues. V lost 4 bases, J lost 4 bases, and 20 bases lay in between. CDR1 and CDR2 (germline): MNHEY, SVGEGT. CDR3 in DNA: TGTGCCAGCAGTTCCGGGGGGCGACAGGGGTCATACGAGCAGTACTTC. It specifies CASSSGGRQGSYEQYF.

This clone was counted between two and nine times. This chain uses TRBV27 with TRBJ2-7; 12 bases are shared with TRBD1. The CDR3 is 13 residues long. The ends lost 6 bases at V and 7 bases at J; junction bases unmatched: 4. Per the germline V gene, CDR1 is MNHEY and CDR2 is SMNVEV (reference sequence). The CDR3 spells CASRGQGAGEQYF. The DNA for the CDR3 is TGTGCCAGCAGGGGACAGGGGGCAGGGGAGCAGTACTTC.

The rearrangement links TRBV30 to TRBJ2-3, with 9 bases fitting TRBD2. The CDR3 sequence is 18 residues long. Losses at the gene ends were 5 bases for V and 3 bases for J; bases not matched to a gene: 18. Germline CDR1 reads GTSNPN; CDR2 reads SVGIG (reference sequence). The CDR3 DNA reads TGTGCCTGGTGGGGGGGCGGGGGGGGCGGTGAGATGACAGATACGCAGTATTTT. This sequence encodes CAWWGGGGGGEMTDTQYF.

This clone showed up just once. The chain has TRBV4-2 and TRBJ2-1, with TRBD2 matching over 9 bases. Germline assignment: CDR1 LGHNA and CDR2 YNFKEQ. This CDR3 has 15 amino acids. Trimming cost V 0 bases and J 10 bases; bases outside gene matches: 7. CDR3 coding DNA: TGTGCCAGCAGCCAAGAGGGCGGGAGGGCCGGCGAGCAGTTCTTC. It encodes CASSQEGGRAGEQFF.

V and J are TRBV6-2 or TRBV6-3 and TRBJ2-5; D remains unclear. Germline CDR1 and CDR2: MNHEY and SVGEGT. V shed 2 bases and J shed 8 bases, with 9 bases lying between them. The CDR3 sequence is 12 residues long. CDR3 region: CASSYLRGTQYF. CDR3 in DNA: TGTGCCAGCAGTTACCTCCGAGGTACCCAGTACTTC.

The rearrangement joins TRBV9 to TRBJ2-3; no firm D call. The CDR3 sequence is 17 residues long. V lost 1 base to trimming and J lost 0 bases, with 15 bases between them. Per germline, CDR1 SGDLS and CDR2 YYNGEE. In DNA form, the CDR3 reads TGTGCCAGCAGCGTAAACTGGCGTCAAGCGAGCACAGATACGCAGTATTTT. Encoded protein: CASSVNWRQASTDTQYF.

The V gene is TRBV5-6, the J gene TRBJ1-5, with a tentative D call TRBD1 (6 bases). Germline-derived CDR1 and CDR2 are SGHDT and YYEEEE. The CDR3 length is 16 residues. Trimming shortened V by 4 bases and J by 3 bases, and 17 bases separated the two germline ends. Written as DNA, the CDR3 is TGTGCCAGCAGCCCTGGAGGGGGGGGGTCCAATCAGCCCCAGCATTTT. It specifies CASSPGGGGSNQPQHF.

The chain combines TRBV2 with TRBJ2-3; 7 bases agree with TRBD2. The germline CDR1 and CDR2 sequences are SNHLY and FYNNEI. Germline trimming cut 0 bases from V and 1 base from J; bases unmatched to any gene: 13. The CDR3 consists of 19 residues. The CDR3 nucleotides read TGTGCCAGCAGTGAAGCGCTTCTGGCTAGCGGTCCGGGCACAGATACGCAGTATTTT. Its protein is CASSEALLASGPGTDTQYF.

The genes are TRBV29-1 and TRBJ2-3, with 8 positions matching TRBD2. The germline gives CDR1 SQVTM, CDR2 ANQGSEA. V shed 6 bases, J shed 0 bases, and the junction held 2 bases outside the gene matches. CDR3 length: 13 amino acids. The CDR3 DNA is TGCAGCGTGGCTAGCGGGAGCACAGATACGCAGTATTTT. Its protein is CSVASGSTDTQYF.

In DNA, the CDR3 is TGTGCCAGCAGCTCGGCAGACAGGGGCTACGAGCAGTACTTC. Encoded protein: CASSSADRGYEQYF. The chain carries TRBV7-9 and TRBJ2-7; 8 bases align to TRBD1. CDR3 length: 14 amino acids. CDR1 is SEHNR, CDR2 FQNEAQ, per germline (reference sequence). With 4 bases clipped from V and 3 bases from J, the junction kept 5 bases outside the gene matches.